Detailed here is one TCR beta chain. The V gene's germline CDR1 is SGHVS and CDR2 FNYEAQ. This CDR3 spans 14 amino acids. V lost 5 bases to trimming and J lost 8 bases; unmatched junction nucleotides: 6. The data derive from a study of blood T cell repertoires in COVID-19. Study summary: Sites across the United States, Italy and Spain contributed samples from acute and convalescent COVID-19.

The assay was immunoSEQ multiplex PCR, and TCRdb's table has in-frame clones only and misses some. The table records 30,000 to 50,000 clones, approximately 85% of them present only once. The material sequenced was peripheral blood. The sequence came from a man between 65 and 79 years old with acute or convalescent COVID-19. The chain uses TRBV7-6 and TRBJ1-4, with 9 bases identical to TRBD1. The CDR3 DNA reads TGTGCCAGCAGCCTAGACAGGGGGAGAGAAAAACTGTTTTTT. Translating gives CASSLDRGREKLFF.